The 29 T cell receptor beta chains in this list originate from one sample, sequenced in a study of blood T cell repertoires in COVID-19. Profiling relied on immunoSEQ multiplex PCR, and the TCRdb table lists in-frame clones only, not all of them. The data hold around 93,000 clones, with around nine tenths observed a single time. Input material: peripheral blood. The receptors originated from a human donor in a cohort sampled during active COVID-19.

The chain joins TRBV7-2 to TRBJ1-2; D unresolved. V was trimmed by 1 base and J by 0 bases, leaving 12 bases between them. The CDR3 loop spans 16 amino acids. Germline CDR1 and CDR2: SGHTA and FQGNSA. As DNA, the CDR3 is TGTGCCAGCAGCTTAGTCTCCCAACAAGCTAACTATGGCTACACCTTC. It specifies CASSLVSQQANYGYTF.

The V and J genes are TRBV6-5 and TRBJ1-1; D gene uncertain. The CDR3 runs to 13 residues. Looked up from germline, CDR1 is MNHEY and CDR2 is SVGAGI. The ends were cut back, 7 bases at V and 0 bases at J, with 9 bases in the middle. The CDR3 sequence: CASTAYMNTEAFF. The CDR3 nucleotides read TGTGCCAGCACCGCCTATATGAACACTGAAGCTTTCTTT.

In nucleotides, the CDR3 is TGTGCCAGCAGCCCAGGGAACAGGGCTTCACCCCTCCACTTT. This sequence encodes CASSPGNRASPLHF. The chain carries TRBV7-2 and TRBJ1-6, with D perhaps TRBD1 (6 bases). V was shortened by 5 bases and J by 9 bases, with 14 bases between the two germline ends. The germline V gene has CDR1 SGHTA and CDR2 FQGNSA. The CDR3 contains 14 residues.

This clone was counted at least ten times. The V call is TRBV10-3, the J call TRBJ1-2; D is undetermined. V shed 1 base and J shed 2 bases, with 8 bases lying between them. The CDR3 has 14 residues. Germline V gene sequence: CDR1 ENHRY, CDR2 SYGVKD. CDR3 loop: CAISEWAGNYGYTF. The DNA of the CDR3 is TGTGCCATCAGTGAGTGGGCAGGAAACTATGGCTACACCTTC.

This clone occurred once. The V and J genes are TRBV3-1 (or the pseudogene TRBV3-2) and TRBJ1-3, with 7 bases matching TRBD1. The CDR3 length is 19 residues. Germline-derived CDR1 and CDR2 are LGHDT and YNNKEL (reference sequence). The trim removed 0 bases at V and 2 bases at J, leaving 13 bases unmatched. Written as DNA, the CDR3 is TGTGCCAGCAGCCAAGAGGGACAGTATTTACTAGAAACTGGAAACACCATATATTTT. It translates to CASSQEGQYLLETGNTIYF.

This chain connects TRBV6-1 to TRBJ1-5; D is undetermined. The V gene lost 0 bases and the J gene lost 0 bases, with 9 bases spanning the gap. In germline, CDR1 is MNHNS, CDR2 SASEGT. The CDR3 consists of 16 residues. The CDR3 DNA reads as TGTGCCAGCAGTGAAGCCGAGGGAGATAGCAATCAGCCCCAGCATTTT. This encodes CASSEAEGDSNQPQHF.

CDR3 sequence (DNA): TGTGCCAGCAGCAAGTCCGGGACAGGGAGTGGCTACACCTTC. Translation: CASSKSGTGSGYTF. This chain joins TRBV9 and TRBJ1-2, with TRBD1 identical over 9 bases. From germline, CDR1 is SGDLS and CDR2 YYNGEE. This CDR3 has 14 amino acids. J gave up 7 bases and V 4 bases, and 8 bases lay outside the gene matches.

The gene calls are TRBV25-1 and TRBJ2-7, with TRBD1 matching over 7 bases. Per germline, CDR1 MGHDK and CDR2 SYGVNS. V lost 5 bases and J lost 1; bases outside the gene matches: 8. The CDR3 length is 15 residues. In DNA form, the CDR3 reads TGTGCCAGCAGTCCCAATCCGGGACAGTCCTACGAGCAGTACTTC. Its protein product is CASSPNPGQSYEQYF.

This clone has only a few counts. The chain couples TRBV30 to TRBJ1-5; possibly TRBD1 for D (5 bases). In germline, CDR1 is GTSNPN, CDR2 SVGIG (reference sequence). CDR3 length: 13 residues. The V gene lost 0 bases and the J gene lost 5 bases, with 8 bases spanning the gap. The CDR3 spells CAWSVQAYQPQHF. The CDR3 DNA sequence: TGTGCCTGGAGTGTACAGGCATATCAGCCCCAGCATTTT.

The J gene is TRBJ1-6, the V gene TRBV6-6; TRBD1 matches 9 bases. This CDR3 contains 14 residues. V shed 2 bases, J shed 9 bases, and the junction held 2 bases outside the gene matches. Germline V CDR1 and CDR2: MNHNY, SVGAGI (reference sequence). The CDR3 loop reads CASSYGQGSSPLHF. The CDR3, as DNA: TGTGCCAGCAGTTACGGACAGGGGAGTTCACCCCTCCACTTT.

The chain has TRBV7-9 and TRBJ2-5; D may be TRBD2 (6 bases). Trimming stripped 2 bases from V and 2 bases from J, with 15 bases between. Per germline, CDR1 SEHNR and CDR2 FQNEAQ (reference sequence). The CDR3 is 16 residues long. The CDR3 coding sequence is TGTGCCAGCAGCTTATTCCCCCGGGACTTTCAAGAGACCCAGTACTTC. Amino acid sequence: CASSLFPRDFQETQYF.

This chain uses TRBV11-2 with TRBJ2-3, with 10 bases aligning to TRBD2. The V gene end was trimmed by 3 bases and the J gene end by 2 bases; junction bases not matched to a gene: 2. Germline V CDR1 and CDR2: SGHAT, FQNNGV. The CDR3 loop spans 15 amino acids. CDR3 nucleotide sequence: TGTGCCAGCAGCTTCGGGACTAGCGACACAGATACGCAGTATTTT. Encoded protein: CASSFGTSDTDTQYF.

J is TRBJ2-2 and V is TRBV11-2, with TRBD2 matching over 8 bases. Germline V gene sequence: CDR1 SGHAT, CDR2 FQNNGV. V lost 1 base and J lost 5; bases outside the gene matches: 3. The CDR3 is 15 amino acids. The CDR3 coding sequence is TGTGCCAGCAGCTTAGCGGGAGGGGATACCGGGGAGCTGTTTTTT. Residues: CASSLAGGDTGELFF.

The gene calls are TRBV18 and TRBJ1-5, with D possibly being TRBD1 (6 bases). V was pared by 4 bases and J by 4 bases, with 11 bases between. This CDR3 spans 14 amino acids. Germline assignment: CDR1 KGHSH and CDR2 LQKENI. The CDR3 sequence: CASSLGQPNQPQHF. The CDR3 bases are TGTGCCAGCTCACTTGGACAGCCTAATCAGCCCCAGCATTTT.

The chain employs TRBV2 and TRBJ2-3; 7 bases fit TRBD2. The germline V gene encodes CDR1 SNHLY and CDR2 FYNNEI. The V and J ends lost 7 bases and 2 bases, in that order; junction bases with no gene match: 12. CDR3 length: 16 amino acids. DNA of the CDR3: TGTGCCAGCAAAACTCTGGGGGGGAGAGTCACAGATACGCAGTATTTT. Its translation is CASKTLGGRVTDTQYF. The full variable domain, completed using reference TRBV2 and TRBJ2-3, is EPEVTQTPSHQVTQMGQEVILRCVPISNHLYFYWYRQILGQKVEFLVSFYNNEISEKSEIFDDQFSVERPDGSNFTLKIRSTKLEDSAMYFCASKTLGGRVTDTQYFGPGTRLTVL.

The J gene is TRBJ1-2, the V gene TRBV3-1 (or the pseudogene TRBV3-2), with D possibly TRBD1 on 6 matching bases. V was clipped by 2 bases and J by 7 bases, with 11 bases between them. The CDR3 runs 13 residues. Germline lookup yields CDR1 LGHDT and CDR2 YNNKEL (reference sequence). CDR3 coding DNA: TGTGCCAGCAGCCAACAAAACAGGGTTGGCTACACCTTC. Translating it yields CASSQQNRVGYTF.

The chain employs TRBV5-4 and TRBJ2-7; TRBD2 aligns across 12 bases. The CDR3 runs 17 residues. Germline CDR1 and CDR2: SGHNT and YYREEE (reference sequence). The ends lost 4 bases at V and 3 bases at J; junction bases unmatched: 11. CDR3 sequence: CASSLPSGGAGFYEQYF. The DNA of the CDR3 is TGTGCCAGCAGCCTTCCTAGCGGGGGGGCCGGATTCTACGAGCAGTACTTC. The full variable domain, in which reference TRBV5-4 and TRBJ2-7 provide the parts outside the CDR3, is ETGVTQSPTHLIKTRGQQVTLRCSSQSGHNTVSWYQQALGQGPQFIFQYYREEENGRGNFPPRFSGLQFPNYSSELNVNALELDDSALYLCASSLPSGGAGFYEQYFGPGTRLTVT.

V and J are TRBV6-2 or TRBV6-3 and TRBJ1-2; D is unresolved. The CDR3 sequence is 16 residues long. Germline V gene sequence: CDR1 MNHEY, CDR2 SVGEGT. Trimming cost V 0 bases and J 2 bases, with 13 bases left between them. This CDR3 is CASSYSNQARNYGYTF. CDR3 nucleotides: TGTGCCAGCAGTTACTCGAATCAAGCCAGGAACTATGGCTACACCTTC.

This chain joins TRBV7-8 and TRBJ1-2; D may be TRBD1 (5 bases). Trimming removed 1 base at V and 6 bases at J, with 24 bases between. This CDR3 spans 18 amino acids. Per germline, CDR1 SGHVS and CDR2 FQNEAQ. CDR3 in amino acids: CASSLVGGLPHFEDGYTF. The DNA for the CDR3 is TGTGCCAGCAGCTTAGTTGGGGGACTGCCCCACTTCGAAGATGGCTACACCTTC.

This rearrangement joins TRBV10-3 to TRBJ1-2; tentatively, D is TRBD1 (5 bases). Germline CDR1 is ENHRY and CDR2 is SYGVKD. The CDR3 is made up of 15 amino acids. V lost 4 bases and J lost 2, with 14 bases in between. CDR3 sequence (DNA): TGTGCCATCAGTGGGGGGGACCGTCAGAACTATGGCTACACCTTC. Amino acids: CAISGGDRQNYGYTF.

V and J are TRBV5-1 and TRBJ1-1; 12 positions agree with TRBD1. The V and J ends lost 7 bases and 1 base, in that order; junction bases with no gene match: 5. The CDR3 is made up of 15 amino acids. Germline CDR1 is SGHRS and CDR2 is YFSETQ. CDR3 nucleotide sequence: TGCGCCAGCTCTGGGACAGGGGGCCAGAACACTGAAGCTTTCTTT. It is translated as CASSGTGGQNTEAFF. Together with reference TRBV5-1 and TRBJ1-1, the CDR3 gives the full variable domain: KAGVTQTPRYLIKTRGQQVTLSCSPISGHRSVSWYQQTPGQGLQFLFEYFSETQRNKGNFPGRFSGRQFSNSRSEMNVSTLELGDSALYLCASSGTGGQNTEAFFGQGTRLTVV.

This rearrangement joins TRBV2 to TRBJ1-2; 10 nucleotides align to TRBD1. Trimming cost V 5 bases and J 7 bases; bases outside gene matches: 16. Per germline, CDR1 SNHLY and CDR2 FYNNEI. This CDR3 is 17 amino acids long. The CDR3 nucleotides read TGTGCCAGCAGTTCCGGGACAGGGGCCTTAGGCTGGGGTGGCTACACCTTC. It codes for CASSSGTGALGWGGYTF.

The rearrangement joins TRBV27 to TRBJ2-1; TRBD2 agrees at 13 bases. This CDR3 spans 16 amino acids. V shed 5 bases, J shed 4 bases, and the junction held 5 bases outside the gene matches. Germline loops: CDR1 MNHEY, CDR2 SMNVEV (reference sequence). This chain's CDR3 is CASSARLAGGYNEQFF. The CDR3 DNA reads TGTGCCAGCAGTGCGAGACTAGCGGGAGGTTACAATGAGCAGTTCTTC.

This chain joins TRBV12-3 or TRBV12-4 and TRBJ1-5, with no clear D. V dropped 3 bases and J dropped 5 bases, with 8 bases sitting between them. The CDR3 spans 13 residues. The CDR3 is CASSLSSYQPQHF. The CDR3 DNA is TGTGCCAGCAGTTTGTCGTCCTATCAGCCCCAGCATTTT.

The chain joins TRBV4-1 to TRBJ2-7; D gene ambiguous. V was clipped by 0 bases and J by 3 bases, with 12 bases between them. Germline V CDR1 and CDR2: MGHRA, YSYEKL. The CDR3 contains 15 residues. The CDR3 nucleotides are TGCGCCAGCAGCCAAGAATCACAGAACTTCTACGAGCAGTACTTC. It specifies CASSQESQNFYEQYF.

The V and J genes are TRBV9 and TRBJ2-1, with D possibly being TRBD1 (6 bases). The CDR3 is 18 residues long. CDR1 and CDR2 (germline): SGDLS, YYNGEE. V lost 3 bases, J lost 1 base, and 20 bases lay in between. The CDR3 reads CASSAGVTYRQSYNEQFF. CDR3 coding DNA: TGTGCCAGCAGCGCAGGGGTTACTTACCGGCAATCCTACAATGAGCAGTTCTTC. The variable domain in full, completed from reference TRBV9 and TRBJ2-1, reads DSGVTQTPKHLITATGQRVTLRCSPRSGDLSVYWYQQSLDQGLQFLIQYYNGEERAKGNILERFSAQQFPDLHSELNLSSLELGDSALYFCASSAGVTYRQSYNEQFFGPGTRLTVL.

J is TRBJ2-7 and V is TRBV7-8, with TRBD2 as a possible D gene (6 bases). V lost 5 bases and J 1 base, leaving 12 bases between the germline ends. The germline CDR1 and CDR2 sequences are SGHVS and FQNEAQ. The CDR3 spans 14 residues. The DNA of the CDR3 is TGTGCCAGCAGCGTCCGGGACTCATCCTACGAGCAGTACTTC. As protein: CASSVRDSSYEQYF. The full variable domain, completed using reference TRBV7-8 and TRBJ2-7, is GAGVSQSPRYKVAKRGQDVALRCDPISGHVSLFWYQQALGQGPEFLTYFQNEAQLDKSGLPSDRFFAERPEGSVSTLKIQRTQQEDSAVYLCASSVRDSSYEQYFGPGTRLTVT.

This sequence joins TRBV6-6 and TRBJ2-3; 8 nucleotides align to TRBD2. The CDR3 has 16 amino acids. The junction had 11 bases not matched to a gene; V was cut back by 5 bases and J by 4 bases. Germline values: CDR1 MNHNY, CDR2 SVGAGI (reference sequence). In DNA, the CDR3 is TGTGCCAGCAGTACGGCTGGCGGGGGGTTAGCAGATACGCAGTATTTT. It is translated as CASSTAGGGLADTQYF.

This chain connects TRBV10-3 to TRBJ2-5; TRBD1 aligns across 10 bases. Germline loops: CDR1 ENHRY, CDR2 SYGVKD. The CDR3 totals 14 residues. Unmatched junction bases numbered 5, after V lost 6 bases and J lost 4 bases. In nucleotides, the CDR3 is TGTGCCATCAGCCGCGACAGGGGGCGAGAGACCCAGTACTTC. It encodes CAISRDRGRETQYF.